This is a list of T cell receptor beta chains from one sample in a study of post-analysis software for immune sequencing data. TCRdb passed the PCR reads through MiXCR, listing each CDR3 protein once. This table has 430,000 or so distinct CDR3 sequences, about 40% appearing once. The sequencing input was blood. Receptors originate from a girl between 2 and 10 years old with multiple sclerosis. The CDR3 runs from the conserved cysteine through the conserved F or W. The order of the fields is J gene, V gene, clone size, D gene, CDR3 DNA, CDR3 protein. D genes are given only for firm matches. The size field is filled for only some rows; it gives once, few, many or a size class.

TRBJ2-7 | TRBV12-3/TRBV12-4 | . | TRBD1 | TGTGCCAGCAGTGGGACAGACGAGCAGTACTTC | CASSGTDEQYF
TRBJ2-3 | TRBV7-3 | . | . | TGTGCCAGCAGCTTTCTAGGTGTCACAGATACGCAGTATTTT | CASSFLGVTDTQYF
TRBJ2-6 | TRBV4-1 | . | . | TGCGCCAGCAGCCAAGTAGCGAACTCTGGGGCCAACGTCCTGACTTTC | CASSQVANSGANVLTF
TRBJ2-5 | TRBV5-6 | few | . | TGTGCCAGCAGCTTCTTGAGTAACCAAGAGACCCAGTACTTC | CASSFLSNQETQYF
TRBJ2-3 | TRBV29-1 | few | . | TGCAGCGTTGATATCAGGTCCACAGATACGCAGTATTTT | CSVDIRSTDTQYF
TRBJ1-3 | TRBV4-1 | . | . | TGCGCCAGCAGCCTTCGAACGGTCAAAAGCTCGTTTGGAAACACCATATATTTT | CASSLRTVKSSFGNTIYF
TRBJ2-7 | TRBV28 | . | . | TGTGCCAGCAAAACGGGACTCCCCTCCTACGAGCAGTACTTC | CASKTGLPSYEQYF
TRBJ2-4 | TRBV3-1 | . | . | TGTGCCAGCAGCCAAACGGGGTTCATTCAGTACTTC | CASSQTGFIQYF
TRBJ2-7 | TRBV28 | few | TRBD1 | TGTGCCAGCAGCTGGTCGAGGACAGGGGGCCCCGGGGGGACTTACGAGCAGTACTTC | CASSWSRTGGPGGTYEQYF
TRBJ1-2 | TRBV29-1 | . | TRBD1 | TGCAGCGTTGAAGATCTTCGGACAGGGACTGGCTACACCTTC | CSVEDLRTGTGYTF
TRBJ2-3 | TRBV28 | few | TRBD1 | TGTGCCAGCACCTTTAGACAGGGGCCAGATACGCAGTATTTT | CASTFRQGPDTQYF